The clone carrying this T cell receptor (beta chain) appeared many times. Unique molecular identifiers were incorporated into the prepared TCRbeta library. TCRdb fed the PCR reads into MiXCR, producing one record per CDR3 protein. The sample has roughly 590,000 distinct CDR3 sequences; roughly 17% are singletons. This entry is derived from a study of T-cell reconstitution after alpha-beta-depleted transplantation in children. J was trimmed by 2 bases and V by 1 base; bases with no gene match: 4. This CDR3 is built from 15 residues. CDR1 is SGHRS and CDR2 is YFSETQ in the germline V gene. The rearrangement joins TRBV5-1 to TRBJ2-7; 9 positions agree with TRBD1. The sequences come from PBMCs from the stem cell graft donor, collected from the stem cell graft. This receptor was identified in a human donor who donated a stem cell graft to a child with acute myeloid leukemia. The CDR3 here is CASSLSNRGPYEQYF. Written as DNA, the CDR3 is TGCGCCAGCAGCTTGTCAAACAGGGGGCCCTACGAGCAGTACTTC. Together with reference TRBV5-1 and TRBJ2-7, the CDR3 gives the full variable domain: KAGVTQTPRYLIKTRGQQVTLSCSPISGHRSVSWYQQTPGQGLQFLFEYFSETQRNKGNFPGRFSGRQFSNSRSEMNVSTLELGDSALYLCASSLSNRGPYEQYFGPGTRLTVT.